The clone carrying this T cell receptor (beta chain) has ten or more counts. This sample is part of a study of blood T cell repertoires in COVID-19. Study overall: Samples representing acute and convalescent COVID-19 were sourced from the United States, Italy and Spain. The cDNA or gDNA used as material had been derived from T cells, B-cell-depleted T cells, or PBMCs.

Original processing notes: How many nucleated cells were present was estimated from reference gene primer amplification. The data were produced by immunoSEQ multiplex PCR, yet TCRdb's version contains in-frame clones alone and is incomplete. V and J calls plus clone size are reproduced from that table; the DNA served to infer D and trimming. This sample has some 80,000 clones, with around 78% found just once. V shed 3 bases and J shed 1 base, with 7 bases lying between them. The CDR3 spans 13 residues. Germline V gene sequence: CDR1 SNHLY, CDR2 FYNNEI. This receptor was taken from a human donor in a cohort sampled during active COVID-19. This rearrangement joins TRBV2 to TRBJ2-7, with a tentative D call TRBD1 (6 bases). The sample taken for sequencing was peripheral blood. In DNA form, the CDR3 reads TGTGCCAGCAGTGAGGGACAATCCTACGAGCAGTACGTC. Its translation: CASSEGQSYEQYV.